Listed here are 18 T cell receptor beta chains from one sample, sequenced in a study of blood T cell repertoires in COVID-19. Data came from immunoSEQ multiplex PCR; TCRdb stores just in-frame clones and leaves some out. The sample has about 210,000 clones, roughly 94% seen once. Sequenced input: peripheral blood. These receptors originate from a man aged 25 to 45 with acute or convalescent COVID-19.

This clone was observed a handful of times. J is TRBJ1-6 and V is TRBV30; D is undetermined. CDR1 and CDR2 (germline): GTSNPN, SVGIG (reference sequence). V was pared by 3 bases and J by 11 bases, with 23 bases between. CDR3 length: 16 amino acids. In DNA form, the CDR3 reads TGTGCCTGGAGCACCCCGGTTGCTGGGGAGAGAGCACCCCTCCACTTT. Amino acid sequence: CAWSTPVAGERAPLHF.

V gene TRBV29-1 combines with J gene TRBJ2-7, with 15 positions matching TRBD2. The length of the CDR3 is 17 residues. The J segment lost 0 bases and the V segment lost 0 bases, leaving 3 bases of the junction unmatched. Germline values: CDR1 SQVTM, CDR2 ANQGSEA. The CDR3 spells CSVEDGLAGGNSYEQYF. The DNA for the CDR3 is TGCAGCGTTGAAGACGGACTAGCGGGGGGGAACTCCTACGAGCAGTACTTC.

This chain links TRBV30 with TRBJ2-5, with 12 bases fitting TRBD2. The CDR3 is 15 residues long. V lost 1 base and J lost 5; bases outside the gene matches: 5. Germline CDR1 reads GTSNPN; CDR2 reads SVGIG (reference sequence). CDR3 region: CAWSASGGAGETQYF. The CDR3 DNA sequence: TGTGCCTGGAGTGCTAGCGGGGGGGCCGGGGAGACCCAGTACTTC.

This clone occurred a few times. The chain couples TRBV19 to TRBJ2-4; maybe TRBD1 (6 bases). The CDR3 is made up of 18 amino acids. V was clipped by 5 bases and J by 1 base, with 21 bases between them. Looked up from germline, CDR1 is LNHDA and CDR2 is SQIVND (reference sequence). CDR3 nucleotides: TGTGCCAGTAGTCCCTCGTCTTGGACAGCTAACGCCAAAAACATTCAGTACTTC. This codes for CASSPSSWTANAKNIQYF.

This chain links TRBV5-6 with TRBJ1-4; 7 positions agree with TRBD1. V shed 2 bases and J 8 bases; nucleotides not matched to a gene: 21. Germline CDR1 and CDR2: SGHDT and YYEEEE. The CDR3 consists of 19 residues. The CDR3 loop is CASSFGQAWGAAFSEKLFF. CDR3 DNA sequence: TGTGCCAGCAGCTTTGGACAGGCGTGGGGAGCGGCTTTTTCCGAAAAACTGTTTTTT.

The chain couples TRBV28 to TRBJ2-7, with 9 bases lining up with TRBD1. CDR3 size: 15 residues. Trimming cost V 5 bases and J 1 base; bases outside gene matches: 6. CDR1 is MDHEN and CDR2 is SYDVKM in the germline V gene. The CDR3 loop reads CASSLQGQGSYEQYF. The CDR3 DNA sequence: TGTGCCAGCAGTCTTCAGGGACAGGGTTCCTACGAGCAGTACTTC.

The chain carries TRBV19 and TRBJ2-2, with D tentatively TRBD1 (5 bases). Germline V gene sequence: CDR1 LNHDA, CDR2 SQIVND (reference sequence). Between the trimmed V and J ends, which lost 5 bases and 3 bases, there was a span of 16 bases. The CDR3 is made up of 16 amino acids. CDR3 protein: CASSSSGRVYTGELFF. The CDR3 DNA follows: TGTGCCAGTAGTTCATCTGGCAGGGTCTACACCGGGGAGCTGTTTTTT.

The chain combines TRBV9 with TRBJ2-7; D is unclear. This CDR3 is 14 amino acids long. Trimming pared 4 bases from V and 1 base from J, leaving 12 bases between. Germline CDR1 and CDR2: SGDLS and YYNGEE. The CDR3 protein is CASSLYGESYEQYF. Here the CDR3 DNA reads TGTGCCAGCAGCCTATACGGAGAATCCTACGAGCAGTACTTC.

The V and J genes are TRBV16 and TRBJ1-3, with D uncertain. Per germline, CDR1 KGHSY and CDR2 FQNENV. With 4 bases removed from V and 0 bases from J, the gap between germline ends came to 13 bases. CDR3 length: 16 residues. The CDR3 loop reads CASSPLTPASGNTIYF. The CDR3 DNA sequence: TGTGCCAGCAGCCCCTTGACACCTGCCTCTGGAAACACCATATATTTT.

This rearrangement joins TRBV11-3 to TRBJ2-3; D is possibly TRBD1 (5 bases). The CDR3 contains 12 residues. Germline CDR1 is SGHNT and CDR2 is YENEEA. V shed 5 bases and J shed 10 bases, with 13 bases lying between them. The CDR3 sequence is CASSLGQGSQYF. The CDR3 nucleotides are TGTGCCAGCAGCCTAGGGCAGGGATCGCAGTATTTT.

The rearrangement joins TRBV6-5 to TRBJ1-5; TRBD1 is a possible D gene (5 bases). V lost 6 bases to trimming and J lost 2 bases, with 8 bases between them. The CDR3 extends over 13 amino acids. The V gene's germline CDR1 is MNHEY and CDR2 SVGAGI. As DNA, the CDR3 is TGTGCCAGCAGGGACACGGGCAATCAGCCCCAGCATTTT. This gives the protein CASRDTGNQPQHF.

The chain employs TRBV4-2 and TRBJ2-1; D is undetermined. CDR1 is LGHNA, CDR2 YNFKEQ, per germline. This CDR3 has 14 amino acids. V lost 0 bases to trimming and J lost 5 bases, with 8 bases between them. CDR3: CASSQEHINNEQFF. The CDR3 nucleotides are TGTGCCAGCAGCCAAGAACACATTAACAATGAGCAGTTCTTC.

This clone was seen a few times. CDR3 nucleotide sequence: TGTGCCAGCAGCCAAAGGTTTGGGGCCGAAGCTTTCTTT. Its protein is CASSQRFGAEAFF. The V call is TRBV7-3, the J call TRBJ1-1; D may be TRBD1 (5 bases). Trimming shortened V by 5 bases and J by 8 bases, and 15 bases separated the two germline ends. This CDR3 comprises 13 residues. CDR1 is SGHTA and CDR2 is FQGTGA in the germline V gene.

This rearrangement joins TRBV5-1 to TRBJ2-2; 9 nucleotides agree with TRBD2. The ends lost 3 bases at V and 6 bases at J; junction bases unmatched: 12. Germline lookup yields CDR1 SGHRS and CDR2 YFSETQ. This CDR3 has 17 residues. CDR3 region: CASSSTPSGVNAGELFF. The CDR3 coding sequence is TGCGCCAGCAGCTCCACCCCTAGCGGGGTCAACGCCGGGGAGCTGTTTTTT.

V is TRBV19 and J is TRBJ1-2; D might be TRBD1 (6 bases). The V gene lost 6 bases and the J gene lost 8 bases, with 16 bases spanning the gap. The length of the CDR3 is 13 residues. The germline gives CDR1 LNHDA, CDR2 SQIVND (reference sequence). The CDR3 DNA reads as TGTGCCAGTAGACCTACAGGGCCGTTCGGCTACACCTTC. This sequence encodes CASRPTGPFGYTF. Full variable domain (missing parts from reference TRBV19 and TRBJ1-2): DGGITQSPKYLFRKEGQNVTLSCEQNLNHDAMYWYRQDPGQGLRLIYYSQIVNDFQKGDIAEGYSVSREKKESFPLTVTSAQKNPTAFYLCASRPTGPFGYTFGSGTRLTVV.

The chain employs TRBV7-9 and TRBJ1-1; D is uncertain. The CDR3 is made up of 13 amino acids. The V gene's germline CDR1 is SEHNR and CDR2 FQNEAQ (reference sequence). Trimming stripped 3 bases from V and 6 bases from J, with 11 bases between. This CDR3 reads CASSLVFTAEAFF. CDR3 DNA sequence: TGTGCCAGCAGCTTGGTCTTCACGGCTGAAGCTTTCTTT.

The rearrangement links TRBV19 to TRBJ1-2; D may be TRBD1 (5 bases). Germline V CDR1 and CDR2: LNHDA, SQIVND (reference sequence). Between the trimmed V and J ends, which lost 11 bases and 5 bases, there was a span of 18 bases. The CDR3 totals 13 residues. CDR3 coding DNA: TGTGCCGCCTCCATTGGGGGGGGTTATGGCTACACCTTC. Encoded protein: CAASIGGGYGYTF.

The gene calls are TRBV28 and TRBJ1-5; TRBD1 is a possible D gene (5 bases). This CDR3 is 13 amino acids long. V was pared by 11 bases and J by 4 bases, with 15 bases between. Germline V gives CDR1 MDHEN, CDR2 SYDVKM. In DNA form, the CDR3 reads TGTGCCGCGACCCCAGGGTATAATCAGCCCCAGCATTTT. Its translation is CAATPGYNQPQHF.